The 29 T cell receptor beta chains reported below all come from one sample, sequenced in a study of blood T cell repertoires in COVID-19. The method was immunoSEQ multiplex PCR; TCRdb's version includes in-frame clones alone and lacks a portion of them. Of 95,000 to 150,000 clones listed, approximately 87% are singletons. The sequenced sample was peripheral blood. Source of these receptors: a man aged 55-75 years with acute or convalescent COVID-19.

V usage is TRBV5-1 and J usage is TRBJ2-5, with D perhaps TRBD2 (7 bases). The V and J ends lost 5 bases and 5 bases respectively, with 16 bases between them. CDR3 length: 14 residues. Per germline, CDR1 SGHRS and CDR2 YFSETQ. The CDR3 DNA reads as TGCGCCAGCAGACCGGGGGGCCAAGGGGAGACCCAGTACTTC. Amino acids: CASRPGGQGETQYF.

A single count supports this clone. The chain links TRBV7-9 to TRBJ2-2, with D tentatively TRBD2 (6 bases). The germline CDR1 and CDR2 sequences are SEHNR and FQNEAQ (reference sequence). V shed 6 bases and J shed 8 bases, with 10 bases lying between them. This CDR3 has 12 residues. CDR3 sequence: CASRPGGGELFF. CDR3 nucleotide sequence: TGTGCCAGCAGGCCAGGAGGGGGGGAGCTGTTTTTT.

The chain employs TRBV2 and TRBJ1-4; possibly TRBD1 for D (6 bases). Germline loops: CDR1 SNHLY, CDR2 FYNNEI. The CDR3 runs to 14 residues. Trimming pared 5 bases from V and 3 bases from J, leaving 10 bases between. The CDR3 coding sequence is TGTGCCAGCAGTCCACAGGGACCTAATGAAAAACTGTTTTTT. This translates into CASSPQGPNEKLFF.

The chain employs TRBV7-3 and TRBJ2-2; TRBD2 is a possible D gene (5 bases). V was shortened by 3 bases and J by 6 bases, with 11 bases between the two germline ends. The CDR3 totals 14 residues. CDR1 is SGHTA and CDR2 is FQGTGA in the germline V gene. The CDR3 DNA sequence: TGTGCCAGCAGCTTTCGGACTCCCCCCGGGGAGCTGTTTTTT. It encodes CASSFRTPPGELFF.

This chain joins TRBV7-9 and TRBJ2-7, with 7 bases lining up with TRBD2. CDR3 length equals 13 residues. With V trimmed by 3 bases and J by 3 bases, 2 bases remained unmatched. CDR1 is SEHNR and CDR2 is FQNEAQ in the germline V gene (reference sequence). In nucleotides, the CDR3 is TGTGCCAGCAGCTTCGGGGGGAACTACGAGCAGTACTTC. Translation gives CASSFGGNYEQYF.

The chain recombines TRBV7-9 with TRBJ1-1, with 8 bases fitting TRBD1. Losses at the gene ends were 7 bases for V and 4 bases for J; bases not matched to a gene: 2. Looked up from germline, CDR1 is SEHNR and CDR2 is FQNEAQ (reference sequence). This CDR3 has 12 amino acids. The CDR3 here is CASTTGGTEAFF. The CDR3 nucleotides read TGTGCCAGCACCACAGGGGGCACTGAAGCTTTCTTT.

V gene TRBV27 combines with J gene TRBJ2-7; tentatively, D is TRBD1 (5 bases). CDR1 is MNHEY and CDR2 is SMNVEV in the germline V gene (reference sequence). The CDR3 is 14 residues long. V was clipped by 6 bases and J by 2 bases, with 14 bases between them. CDR3 in DNA: TGTGCCAGCAGAACGTCAGGGTACACCTACGAGCAGTACTTC. Translated: CASRTSGYTYEQYF.

The chain uses TRBV20-1 and TRBJ2-1; no clear D. Germline V gene sequence: CDR1 DFQATT, CDR2 SNEGSKA (reference sequence). Deletions cut 0 bases from V and 15 bases from J, with 12 bases between. CDR3 length: 11 residues. The CDR3 DNA is TGCAGTGCTAGAGATCTACAGTCCGCGTTCTTC. The encoded protein is CSARDLQSAFF.

This clone has a single count. This rearrangement joins TRBV6-5 to TRBJ1-1, with a weak D call TRBD1 (6 bases). Germline CDR1 reads MNHEY; CDR2 reads SVGAGI. The CDR3 is 12 amino acids. CDR3 coding DNA: TGTGCTACGGGCAGGGGAAGGACTGAAGCTTTCTTT. Protein product: CATGRGRTEAFF.

The chain joins TRBV18 to TRBJ2-3, with 8 bases identical to TRBD1. The CDR3 sequence is 14 residues long. J lost 2 bases, V lost 6 bases, and 4 bases had no gene match. Germline V gene sequence: CDR1 KGHSH, CDR2 LQKENI. CDR3 nucleotides: TGTGCCAGCTCGAGGACAGGGTCCACAGATACGCAGTATTTT. It encodes CASSRTGSTDTQYF.

The J gene is TRBJ2-5, the V gene TRBV6-5; 7 bases map to TRBD2. The trim removed 7 bases at V and 4 bases at J, leaving 12 bases unmatched. The length of the CDR3 is 15 residues. Germline CDR1 is MNHEY and CDR2 is SVGAGI. The CDR3 DNA is TGTGCCAGCAACCTAATAGGGAGGGGCACAGAGACCCAGTACTTC. Amino acids: CASNLIGRGTETQYF.

In this sample, this clone turned up once. V gene TRBV7-9 combines with J gene TRBJ2-3; 11 positions agree with TRBD2. With V trimmed by 5 bases and J by 2 bases, 12 bases remained unmatched. There are 18 residues in the CDR3. Germline V gene data show CDR1 as SEHNR and CDR2 as FQNEAQ (reference sequence). The CDR3 DNA follows: TGTGCCAGCAGCCCGGCCGGGACTAGCGGACATTACACAGATACGCAGTATTTT. Translated: CASSPAGTSGHYTDTQYF.

The rearrangement uses TRBV29-1 and TRBJ1-1; 10 bases align to TRBD1. V shed 7 bases, J shed 2 bases, and the junction held 4 bases outside the gene matches. The length of the CDR3 is 13 residues. The V gene's germline CDR1 is SQVTM and CDR2 ANQGSEA. The CDR3 nucleotides are TGCAGCGCATCGACAGGGGGCAACACTGAAGCTTTCTTT. This translates into CSASTGGNTEAFF.

To note about this clone: The sample contains more than one DNA sequence encoding this CDR3. The CDR3 DNA follows: TGTGCCAGCAGCCCCGGGAGGGAGACCCAGTACTTC. Protein: CASSPGRETQYF. This chain links TRBV6-6 with TRBJ2-5; 7 nucleotides line up with TRBD2. In germline, CDR1 is MNHNY, CDR2 SVGAGI (reference sequence). The V gene end was trimmed by 6 bases and the J gene end by 5 bases; junction bases not matched to a gene: 3. The CDR3 loop spans 12 amino acids.

This clone was detected a few times. The chain carries TRBV7-8 and TRBJ2-7, with 8 bases aligning to TRBD1. The CDR3 contains 13 residues. J gave up 1 base and V 5 bases, and 1 base lay outside the gene matches. Germline CDR1 reads SGHVS; CDR2 reads FQNEAQ. The CDR3 reads CASSDRGSYEQYF. The CDR3 nucleotides are TGTGCCAGCAGCGACAGGGGTTCCTACGAGCAGTACTTC.

This clone came up a few times. The J gene is TRBJ2-7, the V gene TRBV6-2 or TRBV6-3; 10 nucleotides agree with TRBD1. The trim removed 3 bases at V and 5 bases at J, leaving 4 bases unmatched. Germline V lookup: CDR1 MNHEY, CDR2 SVGEGT. The CDR3 runs to 14 residues. The CDR3 DNA is TGTGCCAGCAGTTATGGGACAGGGGCCAACGAGCAGTACTTC. Amino acid sequence: CASSYGTGANEQYF.

This clone was counted only a few times. This same CDR3 is encoded by further DNA sequences in the sample. J is TRBJ2-2 and V is TRBV5-1, with 12 nucleotides matching TRBD2. V lost 3 bases and J lost 0; bases outside the gene matches: 3. This CDR3 spans 17 amino acids. Germline CDR1 and CDR2: SGHRS and YFSETQ. The CDR3: CASSSGLAGTNTGELFF. Here the CDR3 DNA reads TGCGCCAGCAGCTCTGGACTAGCGGGGACGAACACCGGGGAGCTGTTTTTT. Together with reference TRBV5-1 and TRBJ2-2, the CDR3 gives the full variable domain: KAGVTQTPRYLIKTRGQQVTLSCSPISGHRSVSWYQQTPGQGLQFLFEYFSETQRNKGNFPGRFSGRQFSNSRSEMNVSTLELGDSALYLCASSSGLAGTNTGELFFGEGSRLTVL.

Here the CDR3 DNA reads TGCGCCAGCAGCTTGGGTACAGGGAACTATGGCTACACCTTC. It encodes CASSLGTGNYGYTF. The V gene is TRBV5-1, the J gene TRBJ1-2, with TRBD1 as a possible D gene (6 bases). The V end lost 0 bases, the J end lost 2 bases, and 8 bases lay between the germline ends. Per germline, CDR1 SGHRS and CDR2 YFSETQ. This CDR3 region has 14 residues.

CDR3 region: CASSQSNNSPLHF. The CDR3 nucleotides are TGTGCCAGCAGCCAATCCAATAATTCACCCCTCCACTTT. The chain has TRBV3-1 (or the pseudogene TRBV3-2) and TRBJ1-6; D unclear. Looked up from germline, CDR1 is LGHDT and CDR2 is YNNKEL (reference sequence). The CDR3 is 13 amino acids. V gave up 2 bases and J gave up 5 bases, with 4 bases separating them.

V usage is TRBV13 and J usage is TRBJ2-7, with D perhaps matching TRBD2 (5 bases). Germline-derived CDR1 and CDR2 are PRHDT and FYEKMQ (reference sequence). The CDR3 has 14 residues. The V gene lost 3 bases and the J gene lost 3 bases, with 12 bases spanning the gap. CDR3 coding DNA: TGTGCCAGCAGCTTTGAAGGGAGAGGCTACGAGCAGTACTTC. It translates to CASSFEGRGYEQYF.

In this sample, this clone turned up once. The gene calls are TRBV7-9 and TRBJ2-1; the match to TRBD2 covers 13 bases. Germline V gives CDR1 SEHNR, CDR2 FQNEAQ (reference sequence). CDR3 length: 17 residues. The junction had 13 bases not matched to a gene; V was cut back by 4 bases and J by 10 bases. Here the CDR3 DNA reads TGTGCCAGCAGCTCCTTGGTTAGGACTAGCGGGGGTGTCGAGCAGTTCTTC. This gives the protein CASSSLVRTSGGVEQFF.

This clone was detected once. V gene TRBV5-6 combines with J gene TRBJ2-2; D is possibly TRBD1 (6 bases). Deletions cut 4 bases from V and 3 bases from J, with 13 bases between. Germline loops: CDR1 SGHDT, CDR2 YYEEEE. The CDR3 spans 15 residues. CDR3 sequence reads: CASSTYRVYTGELFF. For the CDR3, the DNA is TGTGCCAGCAGCACATACAGGGTCTACACCGGGGAGCTGTTTTTT.

The V and J genes are TRBV6-5 and TRBJ1-2; D not certain. V shed 0 bases and J shed 2 bases, with 7 bases lying between them. The CDR3 is 14 amino acids. Per germline, CDR1 MNHEY and CDR2 SVGAGI. The DNA of the CDR3 is TGTGCCAGCAGTTACTCGGCCAGGAACTATGGCTACACCTTC. Translated: CASSYSARNYGYTF.

The chain links TRBV5-1 to TRBJ2-1, with 10 bases lining up with TRBD2. This CDR3 has 15 amino acids. J was trimmed by 7 bases and V by 1 base; bases with no gene match: 5. Germline V gives CDR1 SGHRS, CDR2 YFSETQ. CDR3 DNA: TGCGCCAGCAGCTTGTTAGCGGGAGGAGAGAATGAGCAGTTCTTC. Amino acids: CASSLLAGGENEQFF. The full variable domain, rest sourced from reference TRBV5-1 and TRBJ2-1, is KAGVTQTPRYLIKTRGQQVTLSCSPISGHRSVSWYQQTPGQGLQFLFEYFSETQRNKGNFPGRFSGRQFSNSRSEMNVSTLELGDSALYLCASSLLAGGENEQFFGPGTRLTVL.

This sequence joins TRBV28 and TRBJ2-6, with D possibly matching TRBD2 (6 bases). Germline CDR1 MDHEN, CDR2 SYDVKM. The CDR3 is 17 residues long. V was trimmed by 6 bases and J by 2 bases, leaving 17 bases between them. The CDR3 bases are TGTGCCAGCAGCCTGGAGCGCGGGATGGCTGGGGCCAACGTCCTGACTTTC. Protein product: CASSLERGMAGANVLTF.

The chain combines TRBV30 with TRBJ2-7; 8 positions agree with TRBD2. In germline, CDR1 is GTSNPN, CDR2 SVGIG (reference sequence). CDR3 length equals 12 residues. Germline trimming cut 4 bases from V and 3 bases from J; bases unmatched to any gene: 2. This CDR3 reads CAWNREGYEQYF. CDR3 DNA: TGTGCCTGGAACCGGGAGGGCTACGAGCAGTACTTC.

The chain joins TRBV6-1 to TRBJ2-3; the D gene is possibly TRBD1 (6 bases). The CDR3 is 16 residues long. Trimming stripped 4 bases from V and 2 bases from J, with 16 bases between. Looked up from germline, CDR1 is MNHNS and CDR2 is SASEGT. CDR3 nucleotide sequence: TGTGCCAGCAGTGCTCCCTGGGGGCACTCCACAGATACGCAGTATTTT. This sequence encodes CASSAPWGHSTDTQYF.

The V call is TRBV4-3, the J call TRBJ2-3, with 8 bases fitting TRBD1. V trimming: 4 bases; J trimming: 4 bases; junction bases outside the gene matches: 7. CDR1 and CDR2 (germline): LGHNA, YSLEER. The CDR3 runs to 15 residues. In nucleotides, the CDR3 is TGCGCCAGCAGCCGAGACAGGGGAGCGGCAGATACGCAGTATTTT. Encoded protein: CASSRDRGAADTQYF.

The chain links TRBV10-3 to TRBJ2-3; 9 bases map to TRBD1. The CDR3 runs 16 residues. J was trimmed by 1 base and V by 10 bases; bases with no gene match: 12. The germline V gene has CDR1 ENHRY and CDR2 SYGVKD. The CDR3, as DNA: TGTGCCACCAGGCTATGGGACAGGGAGGGCACAGATACGCAGTATTTT. Translation gives CATRLWDREGTDTQYF.